This T cell receptor (beta chain) emerged from a study of blood T cell repertoires in COVID-19. Clinical history as reported by participants underpinned cohort assignment. Germline V gene lookup returns CDR1 MNHEY and CDR2 SVGAGI. The length of the CDR3 is 14 residues. The ends lost 7 bases at V and 5 bases at J; junction bases unmatched: 7. The protocol was immunoSEQ multiplex PCR, while the TCRdb copy is restricted to in-frame clones and leaves out a portion. The data hold around 400,000 clones, with more than 70% observed a single time. J is TRBJ1-4 and V is TRBV6-5, with 7 bases aligning to TRBD1. Input material: PBMCs or T cells enriched from blood (not recorded which). The origin of this receptor is a woman between 18 and 29 years old who had been exposed to COVID-19. CDR3: CASTRDSENEKLFF. Here the CDR3 DNA reads TGTGCCAGCACCCGGGACAGTGAAAATGAAAAACTGTTTTTT.